This TCR beta chain appears in the sequencing data of a study of beta chain features in type 1 diabetes. Notes on the study in general: Sequencing used cDNA, and cells with high TCR expression could therefore be over-represented. For patients, the naive, central memory and Treg TCRB repertoires appeared more alike than for healthy donors. All four CD4+ subsets from Type 1 diabetes patients carried moderately but significantly shorter TCRB CDR3s. It was possible that PCR favored shorter templates, equally so in patients and controls.

Expressed TCRB transcripts got sequenced, as all isolated RNA was reverse transcribed. TCRdb's copy holds only in-frame clones and misses some; the assay was immunoSEQ multiplex PCR. The sample consists of about 150,000 clones, 9% to 12% of them appearing once. In its sample, this clone was seen a few times. Antigen unknown. The clonotype was recovered from a man aged 25-45 years with type 1 diabetes. The source material was central memory CD4+ T cells from blood.

The CDR3 protein is CASSLLLAGGPGEQYF. The CDR3 nucleotides are TGTGCCAGCAGTTTACTACTAGCGGGAGGGCCGGGGGAGCAGTACTTC. This chain connects TRBV6-5 to TRBJ2-7, with 13 bases lining up with TRBD2. Germline assignment: CDR1 MNHEY and CDR2 SVGAGI. The CDR3 spans 16 residues. With 4 bases clipped from V and 7 bases from J, the junction kept 10 bases outside the gene matches.